These 23 T cell receptor beta chains originate from one sample sequenced in a study of control samples from healthy donors and cancer patients (dated by TCRdb to about 2020). Libraries were prepared through the immunoSEQ multiplex PCR assay. The clones in this table, taken by TCRdb from immuneACCESS, are in-frame only. Not every clone is retained; where verified, under half of the shortfall comes from an unresolved V gene, and the cause of the rest is unknown. For this sample the table gives approximately 160,000 clones, of which 90% to 95% were detected only once. The ten largest clones add up to roughly 4% of the sample. The specimen sequenced was blood. These receptors came from a woman aged 60-75 years in good health.

This rearrangement joins TRBV5-6 to TRBJ1-4; 7 bases align to TRBD1. The CDR3 extends over 14 amino acids. Germline V lookup: CDR1 SGHDT, CDR2 YYEEEE. V gave up 4 bases and J gave up 10 bases; unmatched junction bases: 10. DNA of the CDR3: TGTGCCAGCAGCCACCGGGACCCAGGGGGAAAACTGTTTTTT. Translating gives CASSHRDPGGKLFF.

The V gene is TRBV27, the J gene TRBJ1-1; D call uncertain. V lost 7 bases, J lost 0 bases, and 12 bases lay in between. The CDR3 spans 14 residues. The germline gives CDR1 MNHEY, CDR2 SMNVEV (reference sequence). This CDR3 reads CASISGRMNTEAFF. The CDR3 nucleotides read TGTGCCAGCATTAGCGGACGCATGAACACTGAAGCTTTCTTT.

The gene calls are TRBV19 and TRBJ2-2, with 8 nucleotides matching TRBD2. Germline loops: CDR1 LNHDA, CDR2 SQIVND (reference sequence). The CDR3 runs to 16 residues. Trimming removed 7 bases from V and 6 bases from J; junction bases left unmatched: 13. The CDR3 is CASTDRSLAGSGELFF. The CDR3 DNA reads TGTGCCAGTACAGATCGTAGTCTAGCGGGCTCCGGGGAGCTGTTTTTT.

V and J are TRBV7-2 and TRBJ1-2, with D uncertain. The V gene lost 3 bases and the J gene lost 0 bases, with 11 bases spanning the gap. There are 15 residues in the CDR3. The germline CDR1 and CDR2 sequences are SGHTA and FQGNSA. This chain's CDR3 is CASSFRPESNYGYTF. CDR3 DNA sequence: TGTGCCAGCAGCTTTCGGCCTGAATCTAACTATGGCTACACCTTC.

This clone was observed a handful of times. The V and J genes are TRBV3-1 (or the pseudogene TRBV3-2) and TRBJ1-4; TRBD1 agrees at 8 bases. This CDR3 region has 15 residues. V trimming: 5 bases; J trimming: 5 bases; junction bases outside the gene matches: 7. Germline V gene sequence: CDR1 LGHDT, CDR2 YNNKEL (reference sequence). The CDR3 protein is CASSERTGQNEKLFF. CDR3 in DNA: TGTGCCAGCAGCGAACGGACAGGGCAGAATGAAAAACTGTTTTTT.

This clone was seen a handful of times. V gene TRBV6-6 combines with J gene TRBJ1-6, with D perhaps TRBD1 (5 bases). CDR3 length: 16 residues. Trimming removed 6 bases at V and 4 bases at J, with 16 bases between. Per the germline V gene, CDR1 is MNHNY and CDR2 is SVGAGI (reference sequence). The CDR3 DNA reads as TGTGCCAGCAGCCCTAGAGGGGAGGCGTATAATTCACCCCTCCACTTT. Translated: CASSPRGEAYNSPLHF.

The V and J genes are TRBV6-1 and TRBJ1-1; possibly TRBD1 for D (6 bases). Germline values: CDR1 MNHNS, CDR2 SASEGT. The CDR3 is 16 residues long. V was cut by 2 bases and J by 4 bases, with 17 bases left in between. CDR3 bases: TGTGCCAGCAGTGAATGGGGGGGCCCAGGGGTCACTGAAGCTTTCTTT. Its protein product is CASSEWGGPGVTEAFF.

The chain links TRBV6-5 to TRBJ1-3; D ambiguous. The CDR3 length is 14 residues. Deletions cut 4 bases from V and 2 bases from J, with 9 bases between. Germline lookup yields CDR1 MNHEY and CDR2 SVGAGI. The CDR3 bases are TGTGCCAGCAGTTCGGAAGTTGCTGGAAACACCATATATTTT. Its protein is CASSSEVAGNTIYF.

This rearrangement joins TRBV6-5 to TRBJ2-1; 7 bases fit TRBD2. The CDR3 consists of 15 residues. Trimming took 8 bases from V and 7 from J; bases not matched to a gene: 14. Germline V CDR1 and CDR2: MNHEY, SVGAGI. The CDR3 nucleotides are TGTGCCAGCTTAAACTCAGCGGGAATACTAAATGAGCAGTTCTTC. This codes for CASLNSAGILNEQFF.

The V gene is TRBV25-1, the J gene TRBJ1-1; D unclear. The germline gives CDR1 MGHDK, CDR2 SYGVNS. V gave up 3 bases and J gave up 4 bases, with 15 bases separating them. This CDR3 is built from 15 residues. The CDR3 reads CASSETAVGFTEAFF. The DNA for the CDR3 is TGTGCCAGCAGTGAGACGGCGGTCGGCTTCACTGAAGCTTTCTTT.

The V and J genes are TRBV15 and TRBJ1-5; D unresolved. Germline loops: CDR1 LNHNV, CDR2 YYDKDF (reference sequence). V lost 0 bases to trimming and J lost 2 bases, with 17 bases between them. The CDR3 is made up of 18 amino acids. As DNA, the CDR3 is TGTGCCACCAGCAGAGAAGGAGGTCTTATCCTTGGCAATCAGCCCCAGCATTTT. Translation: CATSREGGLILGNQPQHF.

The rearrangement uses TRBV5-1 and TRBJ1-1; 7 bases align to TRBD1. V was pared by 0 bases and J by 6 bases, with 5 bases of the junction left unmatched. The germline CDR1 and CDR2 sequences are SGHRS and YFSETQ. The CDR3 has 14 residues. The CDR3 spells CASSLEGAGAEAFF. The CDR3 DNA follows: TGCGCCAGCAGCTTGGAGGGGGCGGGTGCTGAAGCTTTCTTT.

V and J are TRBV5-1 and TRBJ1-1; D ambiguous. Deletions cut 2 bases from V and 2 bases from J, with 7 bases between. There are 13 residues in the CDR3. Germline-derived CDR1 and CDR2 are SGHRS and YFSETQ. The CDR3 DNA reads as TGCGCCAGCAGCTTCCGGGAAAACACTGAAGCTTTCTTT. Translated: CASSFRENTEAFF. Filled out from reference TRBV5-1 and TRBJ1-1, the complete variable domain reads KAGVTQTPRYLIKTRGQQVTLSCSPISGHRSVSWYQQTPGQGLQFLFEYFSETQRNKGNFPGRFSGRQFSNSRSEMNVSTLELGDSALYLCASSFRENTEAFFGQGTRLTVV.

The chain combines TRBV5-1 with TRBJ2-5; 12 nucleotides match TRBD2. The CDR3 has 16 amino acids. J was trimmed by 0 bases and V by 4 bases; bases with no gene match: 4. From germline, CDR1 is SGHRS and CDR2 YFSETQ. The CDR3 protein is CASSARLAGDQETQYF. The CDR3 DNA sequence: TGCGCCAGCAGCGCGCGACTAGCGGGAGACCAAGAGACCCAGTACTTC.

The chain links TRBV5-6 to TRBJ1-3, with a tentative D call TRBD1 (5 bases). V gave up 2 bases and J gave up 2 bases, with 8 bases separating them. CDR1 SGHDT and CDR2 YYEEEE come from the germline V gene. The CDR3 is 14 residues long. The CDR3 coding sequence is TGTGCCAGCAGCTTTCCAGGGACTGGAAACACCATATATTTT. Translation: CASSFPGTGNTIYF.

This chain uses TRBV10-3 with TRBJ2-3; no reliable D call. With 3 bases removed from V and 0 bases from J, the gap between germline ends came to 7 bases. The CDR3 sequence is 14 residues long. From germline, CDR1 is ENHRY and CDR2 SYGVKD. CDR3 protein: CAISDSTSTDTQYF. CDR3 nucleotide sequence: TGTGCCATCAGTGACTCGACTAGCACAGATACGCAGTATTTT.

The chain employs TRBV15 and TRBJ2-3; 16 bases line up with TRBD2. CDR1 LNHNV and CDR2 YYDKDF come from the germline V gene (reference sequence). The CDR3 is 17 residues long. Trimming took 5 bases from V and 3 from J; bases not matched to a gene: 5. The CDR3: CATSGGLAGGKTDTQYF. CDR3 in DNA: TGTGCCACCAGCGGGGGACTAGCGGGGGGGAAGACAGATACGCAGTATTTT.

The chain combines TRBV6-2 or TRBV6-3 with TRBJ2-7, with D possibly matching TRBD1 (6 bases). The germline CDR1 and CDR2 sequences are MNHEY and SVGEGT. The V end lost 0 bases, the J end lost 3 bases, and 9 bases lay between the germline ends. This CDR3 is built from 14 residues. The CDR3 spells CASSYSDSLYEQYF. The CDR3, as DNA: TGTGCCAGCAGTTACTCGGACAGCCTCTACGAGCAGTACTTC.

In its sample, this clone was seen once. V usage is TRBV27 and J usage is TRBJ1-2, with unresolved D. V lost 6 bases and J 4 bases, leaving 15 bases between the germline ends. The germline V gene has CDR1 MNHEY and CDR2 SMNVEV (reference sequence). CDR3 length: 14 amino acids. The CDR3: CASSPDPWSYGYTF. The CDR3 bases are TGTGCCAGCAGCCCGGACCCGTGGTCCTATGGCTACACCTTC.

The sample holds one count of this clone. The chain employs TRBV11-3 and TRBJ2-3, with D possibly TRBD1 on 5 matching bases. V lost 5 bases to trimming and J lost 0 bases, with 12 bases between them. The CDR3 consists of 15 residues. Per germline, CDR1 SGHNT and CDR2 YENEEA. This chain's CDR3 is CASSEGQFSTDTQYF. The CDR3 nucleotides are TGTGCCAGCAGCGAAGGACAATTTAGCACAGATACGCAGTATTTT. The full variable domain, with the rest looked up from reference TRBV11-3 and TRBJ2-3, is EAGVVQSPRYKIIEKKQPVAFWCNPISGHNTLYWYLQNLGQGPELLIRYENEEAVDDSQLPKDRFSAERLKGVDSTLKIQPAELGDSAVYLCASSEGQFSTDTQYFGPGTRLTVL.

The genes are TRBV15 and TRBJ1-4; D is perhaps TRBD1 (6 bases). Germline CDR1 reads LNHNV; CDR2 reads YYDKDF (reference sequence). Trimming removed 0 bases from V and 6 bases from J, with 14 bases in between. This CDR3 region has 16 residues. CDR3 protein: CATSRDRGLGDEKLFF. The CDR3 coding sequence is TGTGCCACCAGCAGAGATCGGGGGCTAGGAGATGAAAAACTGTTTTTT. The full variable domain, rest sourced from reference TRBV15 and TRBJ1-4, is DAMVIQNPRYQVTQFGKPVTLSCSQTLNHNVMYWYQQKSSQAPKLLFHYYDKDFNNEADTPDNFQSRRPNTSFCFLDIRSPGLGDTAMYLCATSRDRGLGDEKLFFGSGTQLSVL.

The count of this clone is one. The J gene is TRBJ2-2, the V gene TRBV2, with D possibly being TRBD1 (5 bases). The CDR3 runs to 16 residues. V lost 7 bases and J lost 1, with 16 bases in between. Germline V gene data show CDR1 as SNHLY and CDR2 as FYNNEI. The CDR3 nucleotides are TGTGCCAGCACTCTCACGGACATGGGGAACACCGGGGAGCTGTTTTTT. Amino acids: CASTLTDMGNTGELFF.

This rearrangement joins TRBV18 to TRBJ1-5; no clear D gene. The CDR3 spans 12 residues. Germline CDR1 reads KGHSH; CDR2 reads LQKENI. V dropped 4 bases and J dropped 3 bases, with 4 bases sitting between them. The CDR3: CASSQTNQPQHF. The CDR3 DNA follows: TGTGCCAGCTCACAGACCAATCAGCCCCAGCATTTT.